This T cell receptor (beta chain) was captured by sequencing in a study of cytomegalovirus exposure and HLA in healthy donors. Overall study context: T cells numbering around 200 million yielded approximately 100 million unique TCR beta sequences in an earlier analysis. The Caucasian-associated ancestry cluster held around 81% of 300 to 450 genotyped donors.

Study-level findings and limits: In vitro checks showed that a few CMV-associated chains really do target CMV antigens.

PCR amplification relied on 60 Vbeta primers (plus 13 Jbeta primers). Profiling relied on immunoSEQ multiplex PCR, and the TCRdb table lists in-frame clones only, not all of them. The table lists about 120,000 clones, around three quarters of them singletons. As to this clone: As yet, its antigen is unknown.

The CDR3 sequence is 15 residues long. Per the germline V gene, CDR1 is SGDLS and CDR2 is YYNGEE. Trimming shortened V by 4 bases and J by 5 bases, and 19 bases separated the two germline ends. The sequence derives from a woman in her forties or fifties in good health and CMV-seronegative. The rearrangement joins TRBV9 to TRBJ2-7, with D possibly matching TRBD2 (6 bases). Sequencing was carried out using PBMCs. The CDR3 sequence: CASSFSGQGGHEQYF. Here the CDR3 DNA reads TGTGCCAGCAGCTTCTCGGGGCAGGGAGGCCACGAGCAGTACTTC.